This entry lists 21 T cell receptor beta chains sequenced from one sample in a study of CD8 T cells in Susac syndrome (dated by TCRdb to between 2018 and 2021). The method behind the library was the immunoSEQ multiplex PCR assay. RNA was extracted using the RNeasy kit, and roughly 0.5 to 1 microgram was reverse transcribed with random hexamers. The raw public reads went through TCRdb reprocessing: fastp at Q25, MiXCR clone calling, in-frame beta chains kept. Entries that share a CDR3 protein sequence are merged under the most common genes and DNA. Counted in this sample were approximately 190,000 distinct CDR3 sequences; under 95% of them appeared once. The top ten hold 0.09% to 0.12% of the sample. The sequencing input was CD4+ T cells from PBMCs. The receptor source for this set is a human donor in good health.

The chain is built from TRBV6-5 and TRBJ1-2; 8 nucleotides agree with TRBD1. J gave up 2 bases and V 0 bases, and 8 bases lay outside the gene matches. CDR1 MNHEY and CDR2 SVGAGI come from the germline V gene. CDR3 length: 17 residues. In DNA, the CDR3 is TGTGCCAGCAGTTACTCGATCCTTCAGGGGGCGAACTATGGCTACACCTTC. Translated: CASSYSILQGANYGYTF.

This chain connects TRBV6-5 to TRBJ2-4, with 10 bases identical to TRBD2. There are 13 residues in the CDR3. After removal of 6 bases from V and 8 bases from J, the junction contained 4 bases not matched to a gene. Germline V gene lookup returns CDR1 MNHEY and CDR2 SVGAGI. The CDR3 loop reads CASSRTSGHIQYF. CDR3 nucleotide sequence: TGTGCCAGCAGCCGGACTAGCGGTCACATTCAGTACTTC.

The chain uses TRBV29-1 and TRBJ1-2; perhaps TRBD1 as D (6 bases). This CDR3 has 17 residues. The V and J ends lost 4 bases and 5 bases respectively, with 26 bases between them. Germline lookup yields CDR1 SQVTM and CDR2 ANQGSEA. The CDR3 region has the DNA TGCAGCGTTGTTAGGCTAGGGGGGAACGCGCGCCAGTATGGCTACACCTTC. Translation gives CSVVRLGGNARQYGYTF.

The chain employs TRBV7-3 and TRBJ2-1; possibly TRBD1 for D (5 bases). Trimming removed 10 bases at V and 7 bases at J, with 11 bases between. The CDR3 sequence is 11 residues long. Germline V gene sequence: CDR1 SGHTA, CDR2 FQGTGA. CDR3 in amino acids: CATGNGNEQFF. The CDR3 bases are TGTGCCACAGGGAATGGTAATGAGCAGTTCTTC.

The CDR3, as DNA: TGTGCCAGCTCACCGGGGCGGGGGCGGAACACTGAAGCTTTCTTT. The encoded protein is CASSPGRGRNTEAFF. The rearrangement links TRBV18 to TRBJ1-1; D possibly corresponds to TRBD1 (6 bases). This CDR3 spans 15 amino acids. Trimming stripped 3 bases from V and 1 base from J, with 12 bases between. Germline CDR1 and CDR2: KGHSH and LQKENI.

CDR3 loop: CASSPPLSSYNEQFF. The CDR3 DNA sequence: TGTGCCAGCAGTCCACCATTGAGCTCCTACAATGAGCAGTTCTTC. The gene calls are TRBV28 and TRBJ2-1, with unresolved D. Trimming left V 5 bases short and J 0 bases short, with 11 bases between. CDR1 and CDR2 (germline): MDHEN, SYDVKM. The CDR3 totals 15 residues.

The V call is TRBV5-1, the J call TRBJ1-2; unclear D gene. This CDR3 comprises 13 residues. Germline lookup yields CDR1 SGHRS and CDR2 YFSETQ. Trimming left V 0 bases short and J 2 bases short, with 5 bases between. The CDR3 reads CASSLALNYGYTF. CDR3 coding DNA: TGCGCCAGCAGCTTGGCTCTAAACTATGGCTACACCTTC.

CDR3 nucleotide sequence: TGTGCCAGCAGTACGGGAGGGGTGGGGTACGAGCAGTACTTC. This codes for CASSTGGVGYEQYF. The chain recombines TRBV6-5 with TRBJ2-7; 8 bases agree with TRBD2. Germline V gives CDR1 MNHEY, CDR2 SVGAGI. The ends lost 5 bases at V and 4 bases at J; junction bases unmatched: 7. This CDR3 is built from 14 residues.

J is TRBJ2-2 and V is TRBV3-1; D is uncertain. CDR1 is LGHDT, CDR2 YNNKEL, per germline (reference sequence). The CDR3 consists of 15 residues. The V end lost 5 bases, the J end lost 1 base, and 11 bases lay between the germline ends. The CDR3 protein is CASSAVVGNTGELFF. As DNA, the CDR3 is TGTGCCAGCAGCGCAGTGGTGGGGAACACCGGGGAGCTGTTTTTT.

This chain links TRBV20-1 with TRBJ2-3; 12 positions agree with TRBD2. This CDR3 comprises 18 residues. Germline CDR1 reads DFQATT; CDR2 reads SNEGSKA (reference sequence). V lost 1 base, J lost 0 bases, and 8 bases stayed unmatched. CDR3 DNA sequence: TGCAGTGCTAGAGGCGGACTAGCGGGGCGTACTAGCACAGATACGCAGTATTTT. It codes for CSARGGLAGRTSTDTQYF.

The chain carries TRBV6-5 and TRBJ2-5; D may be TRBD2 (5 bases). The germline gives CDR1 MNHEY, CDR2 SVGAGI. This CDR3 region has 15 residues. The V and J ends lost 0 bases and 5 bases respectively, with 13 bases between them. The CDR3 DNA follows: TGTGCCAGCAGTTACTCGAAGGGTTCGGGGGAGACCCAGTACTTC. As protein: CASSYSKGSGETQYF.

The chain is built from TRBV20-1 and TRBJ1-1; D unclear. V shed 3 bases and J shed 5 bases, with 7 bases lying between them. The CDR3 sequence is 11 residues long. Germline CDR1 reads DFQATT; CDR2 reads SNEGSKA (reference sequence). CDR3: CSASDWTEAFF. DNA of the CDR3: TGCAGTGCTAGTGACTGGACTGAAGCTTTCTTT.

The chain joins TRBV10-3 to TRBJ2-5; D not resolved. CDR3 length equals 15 residues. V shed 10 bases and J shed 2 bases, with 20 bases lying between them. Germline CDR1 ENHRY, CDR2 SYGVKD. The CDR3 protein is CATSLPSAGQETQYF. DNA of the CDR3: TGTGCCACGAGCCTGCCTTCGGCCGGTCAAGAGACCCAGTACTTC.

The V gene is TRBV7-2, the J gene TRBJ1-5; perhaps TRBD1 as D (6 bases). Germline-derived CDR1 and CDR2 are SGHTA and FQGNSA. CDR3 length equals 14 residues. Trimming removed 7 bases from V and 6 bases from J, with 16 bases in between. The CDR3 loop is CASTQGGVGQPQHF. CDR3 bases: TGTGCCAGCACTCAAGGGGGGGTCGGTCAGCCCCAGCATTTT.

The gene calls are TRBV27 and TRBJ2-3; D is possibly TRBD1 or TRBD2 (5 bases each). V lost 5 bases, J lost 1 base, and 10 bases lay in between. CDR1 and CDR2 (germline): MNHEY, SMNVEV (reference sequence). This CDR3 is built from 14 residues. CDR3 DNA sequence: TGTGCCAGCAGTCGTGGGGGTGGCACAGATACGCAGTATTTT. Translating it yields CASSRGGGTDTQYF.

The rearrangement uses TRBV20-1 and TRBJ2-1; 9 bases map to TRBD2. Germline CDR1 and CDR2: DFQATT and SNEGSKA (reference sequence). This CDR3 is 15 amino acids long. V shed 0 bases and J 8 bases; nucleotides not matched to a gene: 8. This CDR3 is CSARDGAGGRDEQFF. For the CDR3, the DNA is TGCAGTGCTAGAGACGGTGCGGGAGGGAGGGATGAGCAGTTCTTC.

The chain couples TRBV15 to TRBJ2-1, with a weak D call TRBD2 (6 bases). The CDR3 covers 15 residues. Trimming removed 4 bases from V and 5 bases from J, with 15 bases in between. Germline loops: CDR1 LNHNV, CDR2 YYDKDF (reference sequence). DNA of the CDR3: TGTGCCACCAGCACGCCGGGAGCGATAAACAATGAGCAGTTCTTC. Its translation is CATSTPGAINNEQFF.

The rearrangement links TRBV5-1 to TRBJ1-4; D perhaps matches TRBD1 (5 bases). V was shortened by 5 bases and J by 7 bases, with 18 bases between the two germline ends. This CDR3 region has 15 residues. Germline lookup yields CDR1 SGHRS and CDR2 YFSETQ. CDR3 DNA sequence: TGCGCCAGCAGGGATGGGGCTGCTTTTGGTGAAAAACTGTTTTTT. Translating gives CASRDGAAFGEKLFF.

V and J are TRBV20-1 and TRBJ2-3; D is unresolved. The germline V gene encodes CDR1 DFQATT and CDR2 SNEGSKA (reference sequence). The CDR3 extends over 11 amino acids. Trimming took 5 bases from V and 3 from J, leaving 6 bases between them. The CDR3 spells CSALWTDTQYF. Written as DNA, the CDR3 is TGCAGTGCTCTGTGGACAGATACGCAGTATTTT.

This chain connects TRBV19 to TRBJ2-1; D ambiguous. Germline loops: CDR1 LNHDA, CDR2 SQIVND (reference sequence). Trimming pared 3 bases from V and 7 bases from J, leaving 13 bases between. This CDR3 region has 14 residues. In DNA, the CDR3 is TGTGCCAGTAGTATCTCGAACCAAGGAAATGAGCAGTTCTTC. Amino acid sequence: CASSISNQGNEQFF.

Here the CDR3 reads CACAGGFGEKLFF. The CDR3 DNA reads as TGTGCCTGCGCGGGAGGGTTCGGTGAAAAACTGTTTTTT. The J gene is TRBJ1-4, the V gene TRBV30; D call uncertain. Germline CDR1 is GTSNPN and CDR2 is SVGIG (reference sequence). This CDR3 is 13 amino acids long. The V end lost 6 bases, the J end lost 7 bases, and 15 bases lay between the germline ends.